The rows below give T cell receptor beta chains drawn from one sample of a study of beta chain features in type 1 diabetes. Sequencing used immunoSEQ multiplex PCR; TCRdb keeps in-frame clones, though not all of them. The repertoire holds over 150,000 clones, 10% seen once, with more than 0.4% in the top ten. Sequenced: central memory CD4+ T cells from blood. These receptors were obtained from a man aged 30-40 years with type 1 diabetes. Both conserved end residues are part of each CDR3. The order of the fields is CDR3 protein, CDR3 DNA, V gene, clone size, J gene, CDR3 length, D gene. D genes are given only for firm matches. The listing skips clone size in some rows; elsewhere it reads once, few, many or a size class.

CASSSGQETQYF | TGTGCCAGCAGTTCCGGCCAAGAGACCCAGTACTTC | TRBV9 | few | TRBJ2-5 | 12 | .
CASSPSSGSMGTDTQYF | TGCGCCAGCAGCCCATCTAGCGGGAGTATGGGGACAGATACGCAGTATTTT | TRBV5-1 | few | TRBJ2-3 | 17 | TRBD2
CASKRGREQFF | TGTGCCAGTAAGCGGGGGAGAGAGCAGTTCTTC | TRBV27 | few | TRBJ2-1 | 11 | TRBD2
CASSPWRGINEQFF | TGTGCCAGCTCCCCCTGGAGGGGAATCAATGAGCAGTTCTTC | TRBV28 | . | TRBJ2-1 | 14 | .
CASSLGTHSGEDTGELFF | TGTGCCAGCAGCTTAGGGACTCATAGCGGTGAGGACACCGGGGAGCTGTTTTTT | TRBV5-6 | few | TRBJ2-2 | 18 | .
CASSLTGDRGNTHNEQFF | TGTGCCAGCAGCTTAACGGGGGACAGGGGTAATACTCACAATGAGCAGTTCTTC | TRBV7-3 | few | TRBJ2-1 | 18 | TRBD1
CASRPTSGSFSYEQYF | TGTGCCAGCAGGCCTACTAGCGGGAGCTTCTCCTACGAGCAGTACTTC | TRBV7-2 | few | TRBJ2-7 | 16 | TRBD2
CASSLASGTGRKTQYF | TGTGCCAGCAGTTTAGCTTCTGGGACAGGGAGGAAGACCCAGTACTTC | TRBV27 | . | TRBJ2-5 | 16 | TRBD1
CASSQDFVGGRSSGANVLTF | TGCGCCAGCAGCCAAGATTTCGTGGGGGGAAGGAGCTCTGGGGCCAACGTCCTGACTTTC | TRBV4-3 | . | TRBJ2-6 | 20 | .
CASSFSGTGYNEQFF | TGTGCCAGCAGCTTCTCCGGGACAGGGTACAATGAGCAGTTCTTC | TRBV7-3 | . | TRBJ2-1 | 15 | TRBD1
CASSPQGQRETQYF | TGCGCCAGCAGCCCACAAGGACAAAGAGAGACCCAGTACTTC | TRBV5-1 | . | TRBJ2-5 | 14 | .
CASSQPLPTGLVFEAFF | TGTGCCAGCAGTCAACCACTACCGACAGGGCTGGTCTTTGAAGCTTTCTTT | TRBV27 | few | TRBJ1-1 | 17 | TRBD1
CASSQNPIAGGITDTQYF | TGTGCCAGCAGCCAGAACCCAATAGCGGGGGGGATCACAGATACGCAGTATTTT | TRBV4-2 | . | TRBJ2-3 | 18 | TRBD2
CASSSRGVEQFF | TGTGCCAGCAGTTCAAGGGGCGTAGAGCAGTTCTTC | TRBV28 | few | TRBJ2-1 | 12 | .
CASSSLIAGEAREQYF | TGTGCCAGCAGTTCACTGATAGCGGGAGAGGCGCGGGAGCAGTACTTC | TRBV27 | few | TRBJ2-7 | 16 | TRBD2
CSVGSIGLSGANVLTF | TGCAGCGTTGGGAGTATCGGACTCTCTGGGGCCAACGTCCTGACTTTC | TRBV29-1 | few | TRBJ2-6 | 16 | .
CASSALTSGSGEQYF | TGTGCCAGCAGCGCCTTGACTAGCGGGAGTGGCGAGCAGTACTTC | TRBV9 | few | TRBJ2-7 | 15 | TRBD2
CASSKWDRGITEAFF | TGTGCCAGCAGCAAATGGGACAGGGGAATCACTGAAGCTTTCTTT | TRBV14 | . | TRBJ1-1 | 15 | TRBD1
CASSETGETQYF | TGTGCCAGCAGTGAGACCGGGGAGACCCAGTACTTC | TRBV2 | few | TRBJ2-5 | 12 | .
CASGLGDRSITYEQYF | TGTGCCAGCGGATTAGGGGACAGGTCTATTACCTACGAGCAGTACTTC | TRBV7-8 | . | TRBJ2-7 | 16 | TRBD1
CAWGLGRLGYGYTF | TGTGCCTGGGGGCTCGGCAGATTGGGCTATGGCTACACCTTC | TRBV30 | few | TRBJ1-2 | 14 | .
CASSQDPGGSYNEQFF | TGCGCCAGCAGCCAAGATCCGGGAGGGTCCTACAATGAGCAGTTCTTC | TRBV4-3 | . | TRBJ2-1 | 16 | TRBD2
CASSPTSATDTQYF | TGTGCCAGCAGCCCGACTAGCGCTACAGATACGCAGTATTTT | TRBV7-3 | few | TRBJ2-3 | 14 | TRBD2
CASSPSVNAIYF | TGTGCCAGCAGCCCCTCAGTGAATGCCATATATTTT | TRBV9 | few | TRBJ1-3 | 12 | .
CASRPRLAGGEDIQYF | TGTGCCAGCAGACCCCGACTAGCGGGAGGAGAGGACATTCAGTACTTC | TRBV4-2 | . | TRBJ2-4 | 16 | TRBD2
CASSPGPQAEQFF | TGTGCCAGCTCACCAGGGCCACAAGCTGAGCAGTTCTTC | TRBV18 | few | TRBJ2-1 | 13 | .
CASKPQGVYGYTF | TGTGCCAGCAAACCTCAGGGTGTCTATGGCTACACCTTC | TRBV27 | . | TRBJ1-2 | 13 | .
CASRPRLAAFYNEQFF | TGTGCCAGCAGACCCCGACTAGCGGCTTTCTACAATGAGCAGTTCTTC | TRBV2 | . | TRBJ2-1 | 16 | TRBD2
CATSRDSAGLYEQYF | TGTGCCACCAGCAGAGATTCGGCAGGGCTCTACGAGCAGTACTTC | TRBV15 | . | TRBJ2-7 | 15 | .
CASSSLQTETYEQYF | TGCGCCAGCAGCTCCCTCCAGACAGAGACCTACGAGCAGTACTTC | TRBV5-1 | . | TRBJ2-7 | 15 | .
CSVASRYEQYF | TGCAGTGTTGCTAGCAGGTACGAGCAGTACTTC | TRBV20-1 | . | TRBJ2-7 | 11 | .
CASSQDRDSATNEKLFF | TGCGCCAGCAGCCAAGATCGGGATTCGGCAACTAATGAAAAACTGTTTTTT | TRBV4-1 | once | TRBJ1-4 | 17 | .
CASSLLGSSSSYNEQFF | TGTGCCAGCAGTTTATTAGGGTCTAGCTCCTCCTACAATGAGCAGTTCTTC | TRBV27 | . | TRBJ2-1 | 17 | .
CASRRTGGPYEQYF | TGTGCCAGCAGACGGACAGGGGGGCCCTACGAGCAGTACTTC | TRBV5-4 | few | TRBJ2-7 | 14 | TRBD1
CASSFASGDYYEQYF | TGTGCCAGCAGCTTTGCTAGCGGGGATTACTACGAGCAGTACTTC | TRBV7-2 | few | TRBJ2-7 | 15 | TRBD2
CASSVTGAGVDTQYF | TGTGCCAGCAGTGTCACGGGAGCGGGGGTAGATACGCAGTATTTT | TRBV2 | few | TRBJ2-3 | 15 | TRBD2
CASSLQGGYGYTF | TGTGCCAGCAGTCTACAGGGGGGCTATGGCTACACCTTC | TRBV28 | . | TRBJ1-2 | 13 | TRBD1
CASSLETRGITEAFF | TGTGCCAGCAGCTTAGAAACAAGAGGCATCACTGAAGCTTTCTTT | TRBV7-8 | . | TRBJ1-1 | 15 | .
CASSLQANYGYTF | TGCGCCAGCAGCCTACAGGCTAACTATGGCTACACCTTC | TRBV4-3 | few | TRBJ1-2 | 13 | .
CASSEVQGSNQPQHF | TGTGCCAGCAGCGAGGTACAGGGTTCGAATCAGCCCCAGCATTTT | TRBV5-8 | . | TRBJ1-5 | 15 | .
CASSLEQGAFGYTF | TGCGCCAGCAGCTTGGAACAGGGGGCCTTTGGCTACACCTTC | TRBV5-1 | few | TRBJ1-2 | 14 | TRBD1
CASTTGGRTYNEQFF | TGTGCCAGCACTACGGGCGGGAGGACCTACAATGAGCAGTTCTTC | TRBV7-2 | . | TRBJ2-1 | 15 | TRBD2
CASSWGRGPGELFF | TGTGCCAGCAGTTGGGGCAGGGGGCCCGGGGAGCTGTTTTTT | TRBV27 | . | TRBJ2-2 | 14 | TRBD1
CSGTRAGGYTF | TGCAGTGGGACCAGGGCGGGGGGCTACACCTTC | TRBV20-1 | . | TRBJ1-2 | 11 | .
CASLRTSGRQYF | TGTGCCAGCCTTCGGACTAGCGGGAGGCAGTATTTT | TRBV28 | . | TRBJ2-3 | 12 | TRBD2
CASSRLVKETQYF | TGCGCCAGCAGCCGACTAGTCAAAGAGACCCAGTACTTC | TRBV4-3 | . | TRBJ2-5 | 13 | .
CAISAGQGPRLQNYEQYF | TGTGCCATCAGTGCGGGACAGGGACCCAGACTTCAGAATTACGAGCAGTACTTC | TRBV10-3 | . | TRBJ2-7 | 18 | TRBD1
CASSRRISGSGTDTQYF | TGTGCCAGCAGCCGCCGGATTAGCGGGAGCGGGACAGATACGCAGTATTTT | TRBV2 | few | TRBJ2-3 | 17 | TRBD2
CASSESRGSGEQFF | TGCGCCAGCAGTGAGTCGCGAGGTAGCGGTGAGCAGTTCTTC | TRBV10-2 | . | TRBJ2-1 | 14 | .
CASSLNSGSNTEAFF | TGTGCCAGCTCTCTCAACTCTGGGAGCAACACTGAAGCTTTCTTT | TRBV18 | few | TRBJ1-1 | 15 | .
CASSDRLAGEETQYF | TGCGCCAGCAGCGACCGACTAGCGGGAGAAGAGACCCAGTACTTC | TRBV5-1 | . | TRBJ2-5 | 15 | TRBD2
CASSFEGYEQYF | TGCGCCAGCAGCTTCGAGGGCTACGAGCAGTACTTC | TRBV5-1 | . | TRBJ2-7 | 12 | .